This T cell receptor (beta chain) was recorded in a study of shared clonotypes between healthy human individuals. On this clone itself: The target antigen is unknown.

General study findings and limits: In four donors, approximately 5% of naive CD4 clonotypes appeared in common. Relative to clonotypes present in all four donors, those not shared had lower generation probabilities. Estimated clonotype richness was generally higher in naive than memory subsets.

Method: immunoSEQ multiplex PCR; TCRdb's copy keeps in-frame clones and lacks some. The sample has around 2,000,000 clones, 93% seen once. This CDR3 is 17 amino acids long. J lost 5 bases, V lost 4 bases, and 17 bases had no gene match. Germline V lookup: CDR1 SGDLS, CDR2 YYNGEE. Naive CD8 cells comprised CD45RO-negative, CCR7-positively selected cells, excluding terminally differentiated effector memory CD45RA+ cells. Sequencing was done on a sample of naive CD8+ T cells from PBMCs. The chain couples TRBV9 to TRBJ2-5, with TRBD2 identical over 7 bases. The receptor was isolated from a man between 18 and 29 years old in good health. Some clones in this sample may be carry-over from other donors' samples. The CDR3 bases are TGTGCCAGCAGCCCGTTTGGCGGGAGTAATTTATTGGAGACCCAGTACTTC. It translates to CASSPFGGSNLLETQYF.